A single sample is the source of the 5 T cell receptor beta chains below, sequenced in a study of cytomegalovirus exposure and HLA in healthy donors. PCR amplification relied on 60 Vbeta primers (plus 13 Jbeta primers). The data were produced by immunoSEQ multiplex PCR, yet TCRdb's version contains in-frame clones alone and is incomplete. The repertoire table contains 70,000 to 80,000 clones. The sample was PBMCs. The origin of the receptors is a man aged 35-49 years in good health and CMV-seronegative.

The rearrangement uses TRBV19 and TRBJ2-5; TRBD2 matches 10 bases. The length of the CDR3 is 16 residues. Germline loops: CDR1 LNHDA, CDR2 SQIVND (reference sequence). Losses at the gene ends were 3 bases for V and 2 bases for J; bases not matched to a gene: 6. CDR3 amino acids: CASSILLSGRQETQYF. CDR3 bases: TGTGCCAGTAGTATCCTCCTTAGCGGGAGGCAAGAGACCCAGTACTTC.

The chain joins TRBV2 to TRBJ2-5; TRBD2 is a possible D gene (5 bases). The CDR3 contains 14 residues. Germline V gene data show CDR1 as SNHLY and CDR2 as FYNNEI. V lost 7 bases, J lost 0 bases, and 12 bases lay in between. The CDR3 region has the DNA TGTGCCAGCACCCCCACTAGGTACCAAGAGACCCAGTACTTC. This translates into CASTPTRYQETQYF.

The V call is TRBV30, the J call TRBJ2-3, with TRBD2 matching over 7 bases. Germline V gene sequence: CDR1 GTSNPN, CDR2 SVGIG (reference sequence). The CDR3 runs 15 residues. Unmatched junction bases numbered 14, after V lost 3 bases and J lost 8 bases. CDR3 in amino acids: CAWRQRRVSGGTQYF. CDR3 in DNA: TGTGCCTGGAGACAGAGGCGGGTTTCGGGGGGTACGCAGTATTTT.

J is TRBJ1-3 and V is TRBV29-1; the D is unclear. The germline V gene has CDR1 SQVTM and CDR2 ANQGSEA. The CDR3 is 12 amino acids. Trimming stripped 7 bases from V and 8 bases from J, with 15 bases between. The CDR3 region is CSAARGEDTIYF. The CDR3 DNA sequence: TGCAGCGCCGCCCGGGGTGAGGACACCATATATTTT. The variable domain in full, completed from reference TRBV29-1 and TRBJ1-3, reads SAVISQKPSRDICQRGTSLTIQCQVDSQVTMMFWYRQQPGQSLTLIATANQGSEATYESGFVIDKFPISRPNLTFSTLTVSNMSPEDSSIYLCSAARGEDTIYFGEGSWLTVV.

This chain uses TRBV18 with TRBJ2-5, with 9 bases lining up with TRBD2. After removal of 2 bases from V and 4 bases from J, the junction contained 5 bases not matched to a gene. Per germline, CDR1 KGHSH and CDR2 LQKENI. CDR3 length equals 15 residues. CDR3 loop: CASSPDGGGVETQYF. In DNA form, the CDR3 reads TGTGCCAGCTCACCAGACGGCGGGGGGGTAGAGACCCAGTACTTC.